This TCR beta chain comes out of a study of blood T cell repertoires in COVID-19. Assay used: immunoSEQ multiplex PCR; TCRdb lists only in-frame clones, some missing. The table has roughly 34,000 clones, about 85% seen once. The CDR3 consists of 14 residues. From germline, CDR1 is MNHNS and CDR2 SASEGT. Trimming cost V 2 bases and J 6 bases; bases outside gene matches: 2. Sequenced sample: peripheral blood. The clonotype comes from a woman of 80 years or more with active or convalescent COVID-19. This sequence joins TRBV6-1 and TRBJ1-5, with 9 positions matching TRBD1. The chain's CDR3 is CASSETGGIQPQHF. The CDR3 bases are TGTGCCAGCAGTGAAACAGGGGGCATTCAGCCCCAGCATTTT.